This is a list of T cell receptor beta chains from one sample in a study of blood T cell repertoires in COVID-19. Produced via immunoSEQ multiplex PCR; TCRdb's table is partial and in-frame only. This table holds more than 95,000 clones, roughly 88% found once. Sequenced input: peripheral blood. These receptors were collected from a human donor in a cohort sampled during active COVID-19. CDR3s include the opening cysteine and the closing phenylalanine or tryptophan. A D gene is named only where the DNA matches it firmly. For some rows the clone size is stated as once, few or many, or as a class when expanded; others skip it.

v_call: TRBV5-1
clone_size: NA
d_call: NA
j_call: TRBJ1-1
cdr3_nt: TGCGCCAGCAGCTCGCTCCAGGGCCCTGACACTGAAGCTTTCTTT
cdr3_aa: CASSSLQGPDTEAFF

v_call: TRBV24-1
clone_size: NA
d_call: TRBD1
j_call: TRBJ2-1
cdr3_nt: TGTGCCACCAGTGACCGGACAGGGGTCGGGAATGAGCAGTTCTTC
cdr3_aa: CATSDRTGVGNEQFF

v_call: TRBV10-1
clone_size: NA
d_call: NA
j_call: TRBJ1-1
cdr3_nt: TGCGCCAGCAGTGGGGGGGTCATGAACACTGAAGCTTTCTTT
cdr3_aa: CASSGGVMNTEAFF

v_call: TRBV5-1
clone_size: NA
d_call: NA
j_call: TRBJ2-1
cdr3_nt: TGCGCCAGCAGCCATCTCTCCAGTGCCCTTTTTTACAATGAGCAGTTCTTC
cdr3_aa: CASSHLSSALFYNEQFF

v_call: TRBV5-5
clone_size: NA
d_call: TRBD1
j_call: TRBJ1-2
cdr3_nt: TGTGCCAGCACGTCTTCCGGGACAGGGGATACTAACTATGGCTACACCTTC
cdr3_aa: CASTSSGTGDTNYGYTF

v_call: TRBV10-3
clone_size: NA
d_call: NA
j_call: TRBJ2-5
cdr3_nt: TGTGCCATCAGTGGATGGGGGGGCGAGACCCAGTACTTC
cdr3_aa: CAISGWGGETQYF

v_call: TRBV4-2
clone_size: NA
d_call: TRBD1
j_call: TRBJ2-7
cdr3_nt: TGTGCCAGCAGCCAGTCGACAGGGAATGCCTACGAGCAGTACTTC
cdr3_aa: CASSQSTGNAYEQYF

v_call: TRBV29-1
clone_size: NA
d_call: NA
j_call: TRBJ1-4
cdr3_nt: TGCAGCGTTCGGGAGTTGGACGAAAAACTGTTTTTT
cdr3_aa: CSVRELDEKLFF

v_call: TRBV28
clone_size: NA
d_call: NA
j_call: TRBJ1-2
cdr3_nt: TGTGCCAGCAGTTTACAGAACTATGGCTACACCTTC
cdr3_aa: CASSLQNYGYTF

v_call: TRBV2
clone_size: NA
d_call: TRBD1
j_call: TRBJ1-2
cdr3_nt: TGTGCCAGCCTCCTAGGACAGGGGGCGAGGGGCTACACCTTC
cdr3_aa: CASLLGQGARGYTF

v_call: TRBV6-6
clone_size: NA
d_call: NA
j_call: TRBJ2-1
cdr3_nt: TGTGCCAGCAGTTTAACAGTTCATAATGAGCAGTTCTTC
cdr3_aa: CASSLTVHNEQFF

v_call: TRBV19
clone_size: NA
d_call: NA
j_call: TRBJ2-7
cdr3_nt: TGTGCCAGTAGTATAGGCAGGGCGTCAGCCTACGAGCAGTACTTC
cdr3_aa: CASSIGRASAYEQYF

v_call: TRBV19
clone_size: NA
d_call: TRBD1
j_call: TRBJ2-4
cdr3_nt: TGTGCCAGTCAGCCCTTGACAGGGAGAAACATTCAGTACTTC
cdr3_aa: CASQPLTGRNIQYF

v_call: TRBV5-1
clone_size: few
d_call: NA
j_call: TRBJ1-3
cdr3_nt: TGCGCCAGCAGCTTGGAGACAGCTGGAAACACCATATATTTT
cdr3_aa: CASSLETAGNTIYF

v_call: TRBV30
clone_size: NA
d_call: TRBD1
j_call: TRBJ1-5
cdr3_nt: TGTGCCTGGGCCCGGACAGGGAATCAGCCCCAGCATTTT
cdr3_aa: CAWARTGNQPQHF

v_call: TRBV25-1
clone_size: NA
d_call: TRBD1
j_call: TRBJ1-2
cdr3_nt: TGTGCCAGCAGTGAGACAGGGAAAGGCTATGGCTACACCTTC
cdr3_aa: CASSETGKGYGYTF

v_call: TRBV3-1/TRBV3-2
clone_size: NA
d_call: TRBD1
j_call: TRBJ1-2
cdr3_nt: TGTGCCAGCAGCCAAGTGACAGGGGAGAGGCTCAACTATGGCTACACCTTC
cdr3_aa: CASSQVTGERLNYGYTF

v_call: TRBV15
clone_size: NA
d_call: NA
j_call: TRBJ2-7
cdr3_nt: TGTGCCACCAGCAGAGTCCTGGCCGGGGGCGAGCAGTACTTC
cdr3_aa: CATSRVLAGGEQYF

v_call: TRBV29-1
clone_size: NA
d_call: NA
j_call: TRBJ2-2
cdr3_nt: TGCAGCGCCGGGACACCGAACACCGGGGAGCTGTTTTTT
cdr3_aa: CSAGTPNTGELFF

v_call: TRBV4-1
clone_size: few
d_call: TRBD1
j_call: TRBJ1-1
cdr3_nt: TGCGCCAGCAGCCCAGATAATATCAGGGGGGAGACTGAAGCTTTCTTT
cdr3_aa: CASSPDNIRGETEAFF

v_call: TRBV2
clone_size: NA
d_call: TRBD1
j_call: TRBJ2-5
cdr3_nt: TGTGCCAGCAGTGAAAACCGACAGGGGGGCGTGCGGGAGACCCAGTACTTC
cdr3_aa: CASSENRQGGVRETQYF

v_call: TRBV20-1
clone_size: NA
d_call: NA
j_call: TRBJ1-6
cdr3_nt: TGCAGTGCTAGTCCGCCATTTGAGTCACCCCTCCACTTT
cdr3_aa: CSASPPFESPLHF

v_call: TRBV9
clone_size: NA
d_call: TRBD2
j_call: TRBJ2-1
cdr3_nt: TGTGCCAGCAGTCCATTAGCGCGGGAGAGATACAATGAGCAGTTCTTC
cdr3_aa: CASSPLARERYNEQFF

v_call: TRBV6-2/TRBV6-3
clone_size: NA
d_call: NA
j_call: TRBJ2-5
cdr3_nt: TGTGCCAGCAGTATTCTTCAAGAGACCCAGTACTTC
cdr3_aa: CASSILQETQYF

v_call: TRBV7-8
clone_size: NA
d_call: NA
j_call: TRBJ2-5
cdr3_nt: TGTGCCAGCTCGGAGGCCCGAGGGATAGAGACCCAGTACTTC
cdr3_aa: CASSEARGIETQYF

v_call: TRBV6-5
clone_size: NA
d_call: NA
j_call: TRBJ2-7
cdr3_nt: TGTGCCAGCCTCAGACAGGGGAGGGCTGAGCAGTACTTC
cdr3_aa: CASLRQGRAEQYF

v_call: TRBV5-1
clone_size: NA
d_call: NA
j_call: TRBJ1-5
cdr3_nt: TGCGCCAGCAGCTCGGGAGAGATCAATCAGCCCCAGCATTTT
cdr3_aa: CASSSGEINQPQHF

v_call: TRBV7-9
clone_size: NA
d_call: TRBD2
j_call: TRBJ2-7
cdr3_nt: TGTGCCAGCAGTCGGGGGGGAAGCTCCTACGAGCAGTACTTC
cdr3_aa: CASSRGGSSYEQYF

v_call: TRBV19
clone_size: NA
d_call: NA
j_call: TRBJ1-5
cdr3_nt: TGTGCCAGTAGTATAGGAGTGGGCAGGGTTAATCAGCCCCAGCATTTT
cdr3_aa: CASSIGVGRVNQPQHF

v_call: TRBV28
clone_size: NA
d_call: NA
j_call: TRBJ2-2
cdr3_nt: TGTGCCAGCAGTTTACTCCTAGTCGGGTACACCGGGGAGCTGTTTTTT
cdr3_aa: CASSLLLVGYTGELFF

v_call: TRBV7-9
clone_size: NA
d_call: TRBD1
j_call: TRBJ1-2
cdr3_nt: TGTGCCAGCAGCTTAGCAGCGGGGGCAGGGGGGAATGGCTACACCTTC
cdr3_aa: CASSLAAGAGGNGYTF

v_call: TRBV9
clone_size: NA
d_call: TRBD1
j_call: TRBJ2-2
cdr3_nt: TGTGCCAGCAGCGTAGGGAGAAACAGGGGACGGAACACCGGGGAGCTGTTTTTT
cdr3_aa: CASSVGRNRGRNTGELFF

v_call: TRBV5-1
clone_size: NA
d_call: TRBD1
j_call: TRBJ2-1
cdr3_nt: TGCGCCAGCAGCTTGGGTATTGACAGGGGGCGTAATGAGCAGTTCTTC
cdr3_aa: CASSLGIDRGRNEQFF

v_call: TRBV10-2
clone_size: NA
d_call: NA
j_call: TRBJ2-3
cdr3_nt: TGCGCCACCCAACCGGTGACAGATACGCAGTATTTT
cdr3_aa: CATQPVTDTQYF

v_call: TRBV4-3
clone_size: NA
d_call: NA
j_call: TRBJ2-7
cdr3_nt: TGCGCCAGCAGCCAATTTACCTCCAACTATGCCTACGAGCAGTACTTC
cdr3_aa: CASSQFTSNYAYEQYF

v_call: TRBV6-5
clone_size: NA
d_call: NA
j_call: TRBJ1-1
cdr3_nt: TGTGCCAGCCGCCGTACAGGCCTGAACACTGAAGCTTTCTTT
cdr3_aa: CASRRTGLNTEAFF

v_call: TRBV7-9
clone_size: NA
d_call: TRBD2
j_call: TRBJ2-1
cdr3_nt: TGTGCCAGCAGCTTGGTGCGGGAGATCGACAATGAGCAGTTCTTC
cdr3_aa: CASSLVREIDNEQFF

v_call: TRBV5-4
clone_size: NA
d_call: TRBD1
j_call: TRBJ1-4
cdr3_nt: TGTGCCAGCAGCCCCGGGGACAGCAGAAAACTGTTTTTT
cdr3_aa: CASSPGDSRKLFF

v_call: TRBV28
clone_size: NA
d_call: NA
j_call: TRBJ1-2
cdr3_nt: TGTGCCAGCAGTTTGGGCGCTGGCACGTACTATGGCTACACCTTC
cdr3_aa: CASSLGAGTYYGYTF

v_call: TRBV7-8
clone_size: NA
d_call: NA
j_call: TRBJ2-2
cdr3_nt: TGTGCCAGCAGGCCCAACAGGGAATCCGGGGAGCTGTTTTTT
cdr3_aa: CASRPNRESGELFF

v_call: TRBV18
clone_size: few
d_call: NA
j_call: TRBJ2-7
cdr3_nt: TGTGCCAGCTCATCGACAGAAACCTACGAGCAGTACTTC
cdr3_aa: CASSSTETYEQYF

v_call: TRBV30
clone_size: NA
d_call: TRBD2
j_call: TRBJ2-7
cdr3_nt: TGTGCCTGGAGTGTACGCCGGACTAGCGGGAGGTACGAGCAGTACTTC
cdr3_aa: CAWSVRRTSGRYEQYF

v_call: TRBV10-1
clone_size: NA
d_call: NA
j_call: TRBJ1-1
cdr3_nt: TGCGCCAGCAGTGCGAGGATGAACACTGAAGCTTTCTTT
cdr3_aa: CASSARMNTEAFF

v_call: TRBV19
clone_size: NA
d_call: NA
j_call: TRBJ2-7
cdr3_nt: TGTGCCAGTAGTGACCCCCGCGGCGGTCAATCCACCTACGAGCAGTACTTC
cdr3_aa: CASSDPRGGQSTYEQYF

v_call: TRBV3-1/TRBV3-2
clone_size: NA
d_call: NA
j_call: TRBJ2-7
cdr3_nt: TGTGCCAGCAGCCGCGGAGTGGGGGGATCCTACGAGCAGTACTTC
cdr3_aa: CASSRGVGGSYEQYF

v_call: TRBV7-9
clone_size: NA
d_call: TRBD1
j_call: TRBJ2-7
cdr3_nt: TGTGCCAGCAGCGTAGGCGGGACAGGGGCTCCCGAGCAGTACTTC
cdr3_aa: CASSVGGTGAPEQYF

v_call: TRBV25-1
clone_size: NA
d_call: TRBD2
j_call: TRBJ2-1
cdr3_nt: TGTGCCAGCAGCTGGTCAAGCGGGGAACCCTACAATGAGCAGTTCTTC
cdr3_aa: CASSWSSGEPYNEQFF

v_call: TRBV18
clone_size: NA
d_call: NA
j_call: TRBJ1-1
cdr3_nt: TGTGCCAGCTCACCACGTCGGGTCTCTCAGAACACTGAAGCTTTCTTT
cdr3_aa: CASSPRRVSQNTEAFF

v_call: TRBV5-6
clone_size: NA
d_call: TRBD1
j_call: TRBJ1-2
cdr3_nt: TGTGCCAGCAGCGCACAGGGGGCCCATGGCTACACCTTC
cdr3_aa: CASSAQGAHGYTF

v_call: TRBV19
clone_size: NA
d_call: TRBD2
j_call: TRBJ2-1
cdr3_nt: TGTGCCAGTAAGCGGGTAGCGGGGAGTAGTGAGCAGTTCTTC
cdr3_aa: CASKRVAGSSEQFF

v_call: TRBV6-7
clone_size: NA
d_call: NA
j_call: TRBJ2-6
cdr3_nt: TGTGCCAGCAGCGTACGAGACAGGCTTTTCTTGAATGGAGGGGCCAACGTCCTGACTTTC
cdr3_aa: CASSVRDRLFLNGGANVLTF